A single sample is the source of the 19 T cell receptor beta chains below, sequenced in a study of cytomegalovirus exposure and HLA in healthy donors. Researchers ran the PCR with 60 Vbeta and 13 Jbeta primers. Sequenced by immunoSEQ multiplex PCR; TCRdb stores in-frame clones only, minus some. The sample consists of under 45,000 clones, 60% to 80% of them appearing once. The sample comprised PBMCs. These receptors came from a young man in good health and CMV-seronegative.

The J gene is TRBJ1-5, the V gene TRBV27; D remains unclear. The CDR3 contains 15 residues. V dropped 6 bases and J dropped 3 bases, with 15 bases sitting between them. Germline V CDR1 and CDR2: MNHEY, SMNVEV (reference sequence). CDR3 nucleotides: TGTGCCAGCAGCTCTAGACCTACTTTCAATCAGCCCCAGCATTTT. Its protein is CASSSRPTFNQPQHF.

J is TRBJ2-2 and V is TRBV7-6; weak D call: TRBD2 (6 bases). The germline V gene encodes CDR1 SGHVS and CDR2 FNYEAQ. This CDR3 is 17 amino acids long. Deletions cut 5 bases from V and 7 bases from J, with 23 bases between. Here the CDR3 DNA reads TGTGCCAGCAGCCGTTTGCGGCGGGGAGCGGTCGACGGGGAGCTGTTTTTT. Encoded protein: CASSRLRRGAVDGELFF. Using reference TRBV7-6 and TRBJ2-2 for the parts outside the CDR3, the full variable domain is GAGVSQSPRYKVTKRGQDVALRCDPISGHVSLYWYRQALGQGPEFLTYFNYEAQQDKSGLPNDRFSAERPEGSISTLTIQRTEQRDSAMYRCASSRLRRGAVDGELFFGEGSRLTVL.

This clone is judged medium-sized (0.01 to 0.1%). V gene TRBV9 combines with J gene TRBJ2-2, with D perhaps matching TRBD2 (5 bases). The V gene's germline CDR1 is SGDLS and CDR2 YYNGEE. Trimming cost V 4 bases and J 6 bases, with 10 bases left between them. CDR3 length: 13 amino acids. CDR3 protein: CASSSSVSGELFF. The DNA for the CDR3 is TGTGCCAGCAGCAGTAGCGTATCCGGGGAGCTGTTTTTT.

The chain links TRBV14 to TRBJ1-2; D is perhaps TRBD1 (6 bases). Trimming removed 0 bases at V and 8 bases at J, with 19 bases between. The CDR3 runs to 16 residues. The germline CDR1 and CDR2 sequences are SGHDN and FVKESK. The CDR3, as DNA: TGTGCCAGCAGCCAAGAGCTCTTGACAGGACATCGGGGCTACACCTTC. This gives the protein CASSQELLTGHRGYTF. Based on the CDR3 plus reference TRBV14 and TRBJ1-2, the full variable domain is EAGVTQFPSHSVIEKGQTVTLRCDPISGHDNLYWYRRVMGKEIKFLLHFVKESKQDESGMPNNRFLAERTGGTYSTLKVQPAELEDSGVYFCASSQELLTGHRGYTFGSGTRLTVV.

The genes are TRBV18 and TRBJ1-1, with 7 bases that match TRBD1. With 2 bases clipped from V and 3 bases from J, the junction kept 6 bases outside the gene matches. The CDR3 spans 15 residues. The germline V gene encodes CDR1 KGHSH and CDR2 LQKENI. In nucleotides, the CDR3 is TGTGCCAGCTCACCAGACACAGGGGACTACACTGAAGCTTTCTTT. Amino acids: CASSPDTGDYTEAFF.

Points on this clone: In the same sample, other DNA sequences code for this CDR3. This chain connects TRBV19 to TRBJ1-5; no firm D call. The CDR3 runs to 14 residues. Germline-derived CDR1 and CDR2 are LNHDA and SQIVND (reference sequence). Trimming pared 3 bases from V and 0 bases from J, leaving 6 bases between. CDR3 residues: CASSILDSNQPQHF. In nucleotides, the CDR3 is TGTGCCAGTAGTATTCTAGATAGCAATCAGCCCCAGCATTTT.

V is TRBV19 and J is TRBJ1-2; TRBD1 agrees at 8 bases. There are 15 residues in the CDR3. Per germline, CDR1 LNHDA and CDR2 SQIVND (reference sequence). J gave up 7 bases and V 3 bases, and 10 bases lay outside the gene matches. In DNA, the CDR3 is TGTGCCAGTAGTATGGGGACAGGCCCTCGCTTTGGCTACACCTTC. Encoded protein: CASSMGTGPRFGYTF. Supplemented by reference TRBV19 and TRBJ1-2, the full variable domain reads DGGITQSPKYLFRKEGQNVTLSCEQNLNHDAMYWYRQDPGQGLRLIYYSQIVNDFQKGDIAEGYSVSREKKESFPLTVTSAQKNPTAFYLCASSMGTGPRFGYTFGSGTRLTVV.

The chain uses TRBV6-4 and TRBJ2-7; 9 bases are shared with TRBD2. The CDR3 sequence is 13 residues long. Per the germline V gene, CDR1 is MRHNA and CDR2 is SNTAGT. V lost 5 bases to trimming and J lost 5 bases; unmatched junction nucleotides: 4. The CDR3 spells CASSRLAGHEQYF. The CDR3 region has the DNA TGTGCCAGCAGTCGCCTAGCGGGGCACGAGCAGTACTTC.

The J gene is TRBJ1-1, the V gene TRBV6-6, with D hard to call. This CDR3 spans 12 amino acids. V lost 8 bases and J 3 bases, leaving 10 bases between the germline ends. Germline V CDR1 and CDR2: MNHNY, SVGAGI (reference sequence). The CDR3 nucleotides are TGTGCCAGCGCGGTCCTTTACACTGAAGCTTTCTTT. It translates to CASAVLYTEAFF.

The rearrangement joins TRBV27 to TRBJ1-2, with 7 bases aligning to TRBD1. Germline CDR1 is MNHEY and CDR2 is SMNVEV (reference sequence). The CDR3 extends over 13 amino acids. V shed 3 bases, J shed 6 bases, and the junction held 4 bases outside the gene matches. The CDR3 DNA follows: TGTGCCAGCAGTTTTTTTACAGGGGATGGCTACACCTTC. Translated: CASSFFTGDGYTF.

The V and J genes are TRBV21-1 and TRBJ2-7; TRBD2 is the table's D call, not checked against the DNA. TRBV21-1 is a pseudogene. The CDR3 is 16 residues long. The CDR3 reads CASIITSSDDSYEQYF. The CDR3 DNA follows: TGTGCCAGCATTATAACGTCTAGCGACGACTCCTACGAGCAGTACTTC.

V is TRBV27 and J is TRBJ2-1, with D unclear. V dropped 4 bases and J dropped 2 bases, with 15 bases sitting between them. This CDR3 spans 16 amino acids. Germline-derived CDR1 and CDR2 are MNHEY and SMNVEV (reference sequence). CDR3 loop: CASSSAPLLTYNEQFF. The CDR3 nucleotides are TGTGCCAGCAGTTCCGCGCCGCTATTAACCTACAATGAGCAGTTCTTC.

This clone was detected a few times. The J gene is TRBJ2-3, the V gene TRBV28, with D tentatively TRBD2 (6 bases). This CDR3 is built from 19 residues. Per the germline V gene, CDR1 is MDHEN and CDR2 is SYDVKM. Trimming shortened V by 5 bases and J by 0 bases, and 24 bases separated the two germline ends. In DNA, the CDR3 is TGTGCCAGCAGTCAATCCGGGACTGGATTCCCAACTAGCACAGATACGCAGTATTTT. It encodes CASSQSGTGFPTSTDTQYF. The variable domain in full, with the rest retrieved from reference TRBV28 and TRBJ2-3, is DVKVTQSSRYLVKRTGEKVFLECVQDMDHENMFWYRQDPGLGLRLIYFSYDVKMKEKGDIPEGYSVSREKKERFSLILESASTNQTSMYLCASSQSGTGFPTSTDTQYFGPGTRLTVL.

J is TRBJ2-7 and V is TRBV11-2; 9 bases are shared with TRBD2. V gave up 4 bases and J gave up 3 bases; unmatched junction bases: 13. Germline V lookup: CDR1 SGHAT, CDR2 FQNNGV. The length of the CDR3 is 17 residues. The CDR3 DNA sequence: TGTGCCAGCAGCTCCCCTCTCACTAGCGGGTTAATCTACGAGCAGTACTTC. As protein: CASSSPLTSGLIYEQYF. Variable domain in full (rest from reference TRBV11-2 and TRBJ2-7): EAGVAQSPRYKIIEKRQSVAFWCNPISGHATLYWYQQILGQGPKLLIQFQNNGVVDDSQLPKDRFSAERLKGVDSTLKIQPAKLEDSAVYLCASSSPLTSGLIYEQYFGPGTRLTVT.

The J gene is TRBJ2-7, the V gene TRBV18; no definite D call. Germline values: CDR1 KGHSH, CDR2 LQKENI. This CDR3 is 13 amino acids long. The germline V and J ends were trimmed by 6 bases and 4 bases, with 13 bases remaining between them. CDR3 DNA: TGTGCCAGCTCCCGTTCTAACGGTTACGAGCAGTACTTC. Its protein product is CASSRSNGYEQYF.

The V gene is TRBV27, the J gene TRBJ2-7, with 8 bases aligning to TRBD1. V shed 5 bases, J shed 2 bases, and the junction held 2 bases outside the gene matches. The CDR3 is 13 amino acids. Germline CDR1 is MNHEY and CDR2 is SMNVEV (reference sequence). The CDR3 loop is CASSGQGAYEQYF. The DNA of the CDR3 is TGTGCCAGCAGTGGACAGGGAGCCTACGAGCAGTACTTC.

This sequence joins TRBV9 and TRBJ1-3; 7 bases fit TRBD1. CDR1 is SGDLS, CDR2 YYNGEE, per germline. The junction had 8 bases not matched to a gene; V was cut back by 0 bases and J by 2 bases. CDR3 length: 17 residues. The CDR3 nucleotides are TGTGCCAGCAGCGTAGCTAGGACAGGAGGAACTGGAAACACCATATATTTT. Protein product: CASSVARTGGTGNTIYF.

The chain links TRBV6-5 to TRBJ2-4; TRBD1 agrees at 10 bases. Trimming removed 5 bases from V and 7 bases from J; junction bases left unmatched: 5. This CDR3 has 14 residues. Germline V gene sequence: CDR1 MNHEY, CDR2 SVGAGI. The CDR3 sequence is CASSPSTGGNIQYF. CDR3 bases: TGTGCCAGCAGTCCCTCGACAGGGGGCAACATTCAGTACTTC.

The chain recombines TRBV7-2 with TRBJ2-1; 10 nucleotides align to TRBD2. V lost 1 base, J lost 5 bases, and 11 bases stayed unmatched. This CDR3 contains 18 residues. Germline V CDR1 and CDR2: SGHTA, FQGNSA. The CDR3 region has the DNA TGTGCCAGCAGCTTAGTGGCTAGCGGGAGCCTCGGGGACAATGAGCAGTTCTTC. Its translation: CASSLVASGSLGDNEQFF. Full variable domain (rest looked up from reference TRBV7-2 and TRBJ2-1): GAGVSQSPSNKVTEKGKDVELRCDPISGHTALYWYRQSLGQGLEFLIYFQGNSAPDKSGLPSDRFSAERTGGSVSTLTIQRTQQEDSAVYLCASSLVASGSLGDNEQFFGPGTRLTVL.